This TCR beta chain was identified in a study of graft-versus-host responses after intestinal transplantation. About the study: Transplantation in recipients was multivisceral, liver-intestinal, or isolated intestinal. Every recipient underwent anti-thymocyte globulin induction, then tacrolimus and steroids for two to three years. Whole-study results and caveats: GvH clones detected in recipient marrow included some appearing first in ileum or blood.

The repertoire was sequenced with immunoSEQ multiplex PCR; TCRdb's copy has only in-frame clones and lacks some. The sample consists of some 80,000 clones, 80% to 95% of them appearing once. Of note for this clone: Its antigen is undetermined.

The CDR3 spans 14 residues. The germline V and J ends were trimmed by 4 bases and 7 bases, with 16 bases remaining between them. Germline V CDR1 and CDR2: SEHNR, FQNEAQ (reference sequence). The receptor was isolated from a human donor who was the organ donor for an intestinal transplant. The J gene is TRBJ1-1, the V gene TRBV7-9; possible D gene TRBD1, 5 bases. The sequences come from unstimulated CD8+ T cells sorted from spleen or lymph node cells, collected before transplant. CDR3 sequence reads: CASSSTGGTLEAFF. The CDR3 bases are TGTGCCAGCAGCTCGACCGGGGGGACCCTTGAAGCTTTCTTT.